These 15 T cell receptor beta chains came from one sample sequenced in a study of shared clonotypes between healthy human individuals. Sequenced by immunoSEQ multiplex PCR; TCRdb stores in-frame clones only, minus some. The table lists fewer than 350,000 clones, 87% of them singletons. Sequenced input: memory CD8+ T cells sorted from blood. Subset specified: CD45RO+ cells pooled with CCR7-negative TemRA cells. The receptor source for this set is a man between 18 and 29 years old in good health.

The chain joins TRBV13 to TRBJ2-3; 12 nucleotides align to TRBD2. The germline CDR1 and CDR2 sequences are PRHDT and FYEKMQ (reference sequence). The CDR3 spans 16 residues. Trimming cost V 4 bases and J 2 bases; bases outside gene matches: 4. In nucleotides, the CDR3 is TGTGCCAGCAGCTACGGACTAGCGGGAATCACAGATACGCAGTATTTT. Translation: CASSYGLAGITDTQYF.

The rearrangement uses TRBV27 and TRBJ2-7; unclear D gene. Looked up from germline, CDR1 is MNHEY and CDR2 is SMNVEV (reference sequence). This CDR3 has 13 residues. V was pared by 2 bases and J by 4 bases, with 9 bases between. CDR3 loop: CASSLGPVYEQYF. The CDR3 DNA is TGTGCCAGCAGTTTAGGGCCCGTGTACGAGCAGTACTTC.

Turning to this clone: Additional DNA sequences in this sample encode the identical CDR3. The gene calls are TRBV6-5 and TRBJ2-7; 7 nucleotides match TRBD2. From germline, CDR1 is MNHEY and CDR2 SVGAGI. Germline trimming cut 2 bases from V and 3 bases from J; bases unmatched to any gene: 1. This CDR3 is 13 amino acids long. As DNA, the CDR3 is TGTGCCAGCAGTTACGGCGGGAGCTACGAGCAGTACTTC. It codes for CASSYGGSYEQYF.

The rearrangement joins TRBV18 to TRBJ2-7; D possibly corresponds to TRBD2 (6 bases). V was trimmed by 0 bases and J by 4 bases, leaving 13 bases between them. Germline values: CDR1 KGHSH, CDR2 LQKENI. The length of the CDR3 is 15 residues. CDR3 in amino acids: CASSPPVLAGYEQYF. CDR3 sequence (DNA): TGTGCCAGCTCACCACCGGTACTAGCCGGTTACGAGCAGTACTTC.

V is TRBV29-1 and J is TRBJ2-3, with 7 bases lining up with TRBD1. CDR1 and CDR2 (germline): SQVTM, ANQGSEA. J was trimmed by 5 bases and V by 4 bases; bases with no gene match: 12. The CDR3 runs 15 residues. The CDR3 nucleotides are TGCAGCGTTGGTGGGACAGCAGTTACCGGAGATACGCAGTATTTT. Translating it yields CSVGGTAVTGDTQYF.

The CDR3 DNA sequence: TGTGCCAGCAGTGACGAACCTCTGGGGGCCCTGACTGAAGCTTTCTTT. Amino acids: CASSDEPLGALTEAFF. The chain joins TRBV6-1 to TRBJ1-1, with a tentative D call TRBD1 (6 bases). In germline, CDR1 is MNHNS, CDR2 SASEGT. The CDR3 has 16 residues. The V and J ends lost 3 bases and 5 bases respectively, with 19 bases between them.

The chain links TRBV28 to TRBJ2-7; tentatively, D is TRBD1 (6 bases). This CDR3 comprises 12 residues. Deletions cut 6 bases from V and 3 bases from J, with 9 bases between. In germline, CDR1 is MDHEN, CDR2 SYDVKM. The CDR3 region is CASSTGFYEQYF. CDR3 DNA: TGTGCCAGCAGCACAGGGTTCTACGAGCAGTACTTC.

J is TRBJ2-7 and V is TRBV28; perhaps TRBD1 as D (5 bases). The V gene lost 3 bases and the J gene lost 6 bases, with 15 bases spanning the gap. Germline CDR1 is MDHEN and CDR2 is SYDVKM. The CDR3 runs to 14 residues. The CDR3 sequence: CASSFYGRAAEQYF. The CDR3 DNA is TGTGCCAGCAGTTTTTACGGCAGGGCGGCCGAGCAGTACTTC.

This chain uses TRBV4-3 with TRBJ2-5, with TRBD2 matching 9 bases. Germline V gene lookup returns CDR1 LGHNA and CDR2 YSLEER. Trimming took 1 base from V and 7 from J; bases not matched to a gene: 10. This CDR3 is built from 16 residues. CDR3 residues: CASSQASSGTDRTQYF. Here the CDR3 DNA reads TGCGCCAGCAGCCAAGCGTCTAGCGGGACGGATAGGACCCAGTACTTC.

This clone was recorded only once. CDR3 DNA: TGTGCCAGCAGCTTCACGGGACGAGACACCATATATTTT. Protein sequence: CASSFTGRDTIYF. The chain links TRBV5-6 to TRBJ1-3; perhaps TRBD1 as D (5 bases). CDR3 length: 13 residues. The V end lost 2 bases, the J end lost 8 bases, and 11 bases lay between the germline ends. CDR1 and CDR2 from the germline V gene are SGHDT and YYEEEE.

The chain combines TRBV13 with TRBJ1-1; 7 bases fit TRBD1. After removal of 8 bases from V and 1 base from J, the junction contained 10 bases not matched to a gene. Per germline, CDR1 PRHDT and CDR2 FYEKMQ (reference sequence). The CDR3 contains 15 residues. DNA for the CDR3: TGTGCCAGCTTAAACAGGGGCAGGGGGAACACTGAAGCTTTCTTT. It codes for CASLNRGRGNTEAFF.

The chain uses TRBV28 and TRBJ2-4; D uncertain. Germline values: CDR1 MDHEN, CDR2 SYDVKM. This CDR3 has 14 amino acids. Trimming cost V 5 bases and J 7 bases, with 15 bases left between them. The DNA for the CDR3 is TGTGCCAGCAGTCTGGAACTAACTAAGAACATTCAGTACTTC. Translated, it gives CASSLELTKNIQYF.

This rearrangement joins TRBV30 to TRBJ2-1; 9 nucleotides match TRBD1. There are 13 residues in the CDR3. Germline assignment: CDR1 GTSNPN and CDR2 SVGIG (reference sequence). Trimming took 0 bases from V and 10 from J; bases not matched to a gene: 4. The CDR3 here is CAWSVDRGSEQFF. The CDR3, as DNA: TGTGCCTGGAGTGTAGACAGGGGGTCGGAGCAGTTCTTC.

The chain combines TRBV7-2 with TRBJ2-3; D call uncertain. The germline V gene encodes CDR1 SGHTA and CDR2 FQGNSA. V was clipped by 5 bases and J by 4 bases, with 7 bases between them. CDR3 length equals 12 residues. The CDR3 spells CASSPLADTQYF. In DNA, the CDR3 is TGTGCCAGCAGCCCGTTGGCAGATACGCAGTATTTT.

The rearrangement links TRBV27 to TRBJ1-1; D is undetermined. The V end was cut by 10 bases, the J end by 0 bases, with 12 bases between. This CDR3 has 13 residues. Germline V gives CDR1 MNHEY, CDR2 SMNVEV (reference sequence). CDR3 sequence (DNA): TGTGCCACCGCCTTGGGGTTGAACACTGAAGCTTTCTTT. It specifies CATALGLNTEAFF.